This T cell receptor beta chain came from a study of T-cell memory formation after mild COVID-19. Using its own MiXCR run on the 5' RACE reads, TCRdb lists one record per CDR3 protein. In the table there are approximately 570,000 distinct CDR3 sequences, 18% of which are singletons. Comment on this clonotype: Its antigen is unidentified.

The study's findings and limits: Clones shrinking between day 15 and 85 showed a balanced CD4/CD8 split, and those that grew later tilted toward CD4+. Contracting CD4+ clones sat mainly in CM and EM; CD8+ in EMRA. Several responding clones turned up in pre-infection memory, indicating that cross-reactive memory may have taken part.

CDR3 length: 13 residues. The ends were cut back, 2 bases at V and 7 bases at J, with 9 bases in the middle. Sequencing was carried out using PBMCs or a T cell subset sorted from them (not recorded which). The sequence came from an adult woman who had mild COVID-19 (a few samples of this study predate the infection). Cell type and time point are not known. The gene calls are TRBV12-3 or TRBV12-4 and TRBJ1-5; D is ambiguous. CDR3 sequence: CASSLYGLQPQHF. The CDR3 region has the DNA TGTGCCAGCAGTTTATATGGGTTACAGCCCCAGCATTTT.